This entry lists 6 T cell receptor beta chains sequenced from one sample in a study of cytomegalovirus exposure and HLA in healthy donors. Vbeta (60) and Jbeta (13) primers were used in the PCR. Produced via immunoSEQ multiplex PCR; TCRdb's table is partial and in-frame only. The sample includes approximately 100,000 clones, around 75% of them seen just once. Sequencing was carried out using PBMCs. The receptors were gathered from a man aged 45 to 65 in good health and CMV-seronegative.

In its sample, this clone was seen a few times. The gene calls are TRBV6-5 and TRBJ1-4, with TRBD1 matching 9 bases. The CDR3 is 12 amino acids. Germline CDR1 is MNHEY and CDR2 is SVGAGI. Unmatched junction bases numbered 3, after V lost 9 bases and J lost 7 bases. This CDR3 is CASGTGIEKLFF. Here the CDR3 DNA reads TGTGCCAGTGGGACAGGGATTGAAAAACTGTTTTTT.

The CDR3 sequence is CASLENTDTQYF. The CDR3 coding sequence is TGTGCCAGCTTAGAGAACACAGATACGCAGTATTTT. The chain joins TRBV11-2 to TRBJ2-3, with D unresolved. V was shortened by 8 bases and J by 2 bases, with 8 bases between the two germline ends. The V gene's germline CDR1 is SGHAT and CDR2 FQNNGV. This CDR3 region has 12 residues.

The rearrangement links TRBV30 to TRBJ2-2, with a possible D match to TRBD1 (6 bases). Trimming pared 8 bases from V and 0 bases from J, leaving 13 bases between. This CDR3 contains 14 residues. Per the germline V gene, CDR1 is GTSNPN and CDR2 is SVGIG (reference sequence). The CDR3 coding sequence is TGTGCCCGGAAAGGGGACACGAACACCGGGGAGCTGTTTTTT. It encodes CARKGDTNTGELFF.

The CDR3 nucleotides are TGTGCCAGCAGTTTATGGGGTGGACAGGGAGGATTGGGGGATCAGCCCCAGCATTTT. Encoded protein: CASSLWGGQGGLGDQPQHF. The chain has TRBV28 and TRBJ1-5, with 8 bases that match TRBD1. The CDR3 length is 19 residues. J was trimmed by 5 bases and V by 0 bases; bases with no gene match: 15. Germline V gene data show CDR1 as MDHEN and CDR2 as SYDVKM.

This rearrangement joins TRBV11-2 to TRBJ1-3; D unresolved. Trimming cost V 1 base and J 0 bases, with 7 bases left between them. The germline CDR1 and CDR2 sequences are SGHAT and FQNNGV. The CDR3 loop spans 15 amino acids. For the CDR3, the DNA is TGTGCCAGCAGCTTAGTACGCGACTCTGGAAACACCATATATTTT. Encoded protein: CASSLVRDSGNTIYF.

The chain employs TRBV7-2 and TRBJ2-2; D gene uncertain. This CDR3 region has 16 residues. Between the trimmed V and J ends, which lost 0 bases and 6 bases, there was a span of 14 bases. CDR1 and CDR2 (germline): SGHTA, FQGNSA. CDR3 nucleotides: TGTGCCAGCAGCTTAGCGCTCCGAGGCTCGGCCGGGGAGCTGTTTTTT. It translates to CASSLALRGSAGELFF.